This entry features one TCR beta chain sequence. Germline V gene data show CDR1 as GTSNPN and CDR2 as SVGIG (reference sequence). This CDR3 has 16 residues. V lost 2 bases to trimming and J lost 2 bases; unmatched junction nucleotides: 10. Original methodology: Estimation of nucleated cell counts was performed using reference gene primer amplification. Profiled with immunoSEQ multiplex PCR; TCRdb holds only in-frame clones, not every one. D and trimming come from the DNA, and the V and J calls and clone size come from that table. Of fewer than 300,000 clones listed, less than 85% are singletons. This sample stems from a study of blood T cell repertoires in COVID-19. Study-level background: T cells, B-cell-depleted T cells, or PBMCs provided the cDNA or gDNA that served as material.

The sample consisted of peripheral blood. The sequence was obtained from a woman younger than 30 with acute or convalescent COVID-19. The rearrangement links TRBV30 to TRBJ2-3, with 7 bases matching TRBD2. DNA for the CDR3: TGTGCCTGGAGTTATAAAACTAGCGACTACACAGATACGCAGTATTTT. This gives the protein CAWSYKTSDYTDTQYF.